The present T cell receptor beta chain was sequenced within a study of T cell repertoires in cytomegalovirus infection. TCRdb itself ran the reads through MiXCR, one entry per CDR3 protein. This table has about 500,000 distinct CDR3 sequences, around 35% appearing once. Germline V gene data show CDR1 as MNHNS and CDR2 as SASEGT. Trimming shortened V by 8 bases and J by 4 bases, and 14 bases separated the two germline ends. The CDR3 sequence is 13 residues long. Remarks on this clonotype: Its specificity is unknown.

The input for sequencing was cultured PBMCs, taken from culture after CMV antigen stimulation. The genes are TRBV6-1 and TRBJ2-5, with D perhaps TRBD1 (8 bases). The receptor was derived from a human donor in good health (CMV status not recorded). Some clones in this sample may be carry-over from other donors' samples. CDR3 DNA: TGTGCCAGCCTCTACAGGGGGGGAGAGACCCAGTACTTC. It encodes CASLYRGGETQYF.